Below, 3 T cell receptor beta chains from the same sample are listed, as sequenced in a study of blood T cell repertoires in COVID-19. Method: immunoSEQ multiplex PCR; TCRdb's copy keeps in-frame clones and lacks some. The profile shows tens of thousands of clones, less than 85% of them singletons. Input material: peripheral blood. These receptors all come from an elderly woman with acute or convalescent COVID-19.

This clone was observed a few times. The gene calls are TRBV10-3 and TRBJ1-1; TRBD1 agrees at 7 bases. This CDR3 has 16 amino acids. Looked up from germline, CDR1 is ENHRY and CDR2 is SYGVKD. After removal of 0 bases from V and 6 bases from J, the junction contained 10 bases not matched to a gene. CDR3: CAISESVLGTGAEAFF. The CDR3 nucleotides are TGTGCCATCAGTGAGTCAGTGTTGGGAACAGGGGCTGAAGCTTTCTTT.

This chain links TRBV6-6 with TRBJ2-7; 7 nucleotides agree with TRBD2. V gave up 5 bases and J gave up 7 bases; unmatched junction bases: 11. The germline gives CDR1 MNHNY, CDR2 SVGAGI (reference sequence). The CDR3 runs 14 residues. CDR3 sequence reads: CASSPGGSNPEQYF. CDR3 nucleotide sequence: TGTGCCAGCAGTCCGGGGGGATCGAACCCTGAGCAGTACTTC.

This chain uses TRBV5-1 with TRBJ2-7, with D possibly matching TRBD2 (6 bases). There are 14 residues in the CDR3. Germline CDR1 is SGHRS and CDR2 is YFSETQ. V lost 5 bases and J 2 bases, leaving 14 bases between the germline ends. CDR3 loop: CASSTGPGAYEQYF. The CDR3 nucleotides are TGCGCCAGCAGTACCGGACCGGGGGCCTACGAGCAGTACTTC.